These 20 T cell receptor beta chains were all obtained from the same sample, sequenced in a study of regulatory T cells in long-lasting Graves disease. Arm-PCR of CDR3 regions and iRepertoire HTBI primers were the basis on which TCR beta libraries were built. TCRdb used MiXCR to reprocess the multiplex PCR reads, holding one entry per CDR3 protein. The data show more than 450,000 distinct CDR3 sequences, about 12% seen once. Specified time point: newly diagnosed GD, antithyroid drugs for less than 3 months. RNA extracted from PBMCs served as the sequencing template. These data also formed part of another study, on T cells in Graves' hyperthyroidism and ophthalmopathy.

Sample: peripheral blood mononuclear cells (PBMCs), taken at new diagnosis, from a patient treated with antithyroid drugs. These receptors were obtained from a woman in her 30s with Graves disease.

This clonotype was counted at least ten times. The rearrangement joins TRBV28 to TRBJ2-5; TRBD1 aligns across 8 bases. V lost 6 bases and J lost 5; bases outside the gene matches: 8. The CDR3 runs to 14 residues. The germline CDR1 and CDR2 sequences are MDHEN and SYDVKM. The CDR3 DNA sequence: TGTGCCAGCAGCACGACAGGGGCGGGGGAGACCCAGTACTTC. This gives the protein CASSTTGAGETQYF.

With respect to this clonotype: One base away lies a much larger clone, so this may be a sequencing read error. The chain links TRBV2 to TRBJ1-4; unclear D gene. From germline, CDR1 is SNHLY and CDR2 FYNNEI. This CDR3 has 11 residues. The CDR3 loop reads CASTQAEELFF. CDR3 nucleotides: TGTGCCAGCACCCAGGCTGAAGAACTGTTTTTT.

CDR3 protein: CASSFAGFSYNEQFF. CDR3 DNA: TGTGCCAGCAGCTTCGCGGGATTCTCCTACAATGAGCAGTTCTTC. The rearrangement links TRBV13 to TRBJ2-1; maybe TRBD2 (6 bases). The CDR3 extends over 15 amino acids. Germline V gene data show CDR1 as PRHDT and CDR2 as FYEKMQ (reference sequence). Deletions cut 3 bases from V and 0 bases from J, with 9 bases between.

This clonotype appeared many times. The V and J genes are TRBV11-2 and TRBJ2-1; D possibly corresponds to TRBD2 (5 bases). V was cut by 7 bases and J by 0 bases, with 16 bases left in between. This CDR3 contains 16 residues. Germline V gene lookup returns CDR1 SGHAT and CDR2 FQNNGV. CDR3 protein: CASTEGAVSSYNEQFF. The DNA of the CDR3 is TGTGCCAGCACCGAAGGAGCGGTTAGCTCCTACAATGAGCAGTTCTTC.

This clonotype has just one count. The chain joins TRBV10-3 to TRBJ2-1; 7 bases are shared with TRBD2. V lost 0 bases and J lost 5; bases outside the gene matches: 4. Germline lookup yields CDR1 ENHRY and CDR2 SYGVKD. The CDR3 is 15 residues long. CDR3 amino acids: CAISESGTTDNEQFF. The CDR3 coding sequence is TGTGCCATCAGTGAGTCGGGGACTACCGACAATGAGCAGTTCTTC.

The chain has TRBV11-2 and TRBJ2-2, with TRBD2 identical over 8 bases. The CDR3 is 15 amino acids. After removal of 1 base from V and 5 bases from J, the junction contained 3 bases not matched to a gene. The germline V gene encodes CDR1 SGHAT and CDR2 FQNNGV. Here the CDR3 DNA reads TGTGCCAGCAGCTTAGTTGTAGCGGGAACCGGGGAGCTGTTTTTT. This sequence encodes CASSLVVAGTGELFF. Together with reference TRBV11-2 and TRBJ2-2, the CDR3 gives the full variable domain: EAGVAQSPRYKIIEKRQSVAFWCNPISGHATLYWYQQILGQGPKLLIQFQNNGVVDDSQLPKDRFSAERLKGVDSTLKIQPAKLEDSAVYLCASSLVVAGTGELFFGEGSRLTVL.

DNA of the CDR3: TGTGCCAGCCGATCCACCGGGGGAGGGAATGAAAAACTGTTTTTT. Protein: CASRSTGGGNEKLFF. The chain links TRBV6-1 to TRBJ1-4, with a tentative D call TRBD1 (5 bases). V lost 8 bases to trimming and J lost 5 bases, with 18 bases between them. Germline V CDR1 and CDR2: MNHNS, SASEGT. This CDR3 spans 15 amino acids.

This clonotype showed up many times. The chain combines TRBV3-1 with TRBJ1-4, with D perhaps TRBD1 (5 bases). Trimming shortened V by 0 bases and J by 11 bases, and 10 bases separated the two germline ends. The CDR3 is made up of 13 amino acids. CDR1 is LGHDT, CDR2 YNNKEL, per germline (reference sequence). The CDR3 DNA follows: TGTGCCAGCAGCCAAGACACGGAGGGGAAACTGTTTTTT. Translation: CASSQDTEGKLFF.

DNA of the CDR3: TGTGCCAGCAGTTACCTAGCGGCTTACAATGAGCAGTTCTTC. As protein: CASSYLAAYNEQFF. The chain carries TRBV6-4 and TRBJ2-1; 7 bases fit TRBD2. The CDR3 totals 14 residues. V lost 5 bases, J lost 4 bases, and 5 bases stayed unmatched. CDR1 and CDR2 from the germline V gene are MRHNA and SNTAGT.

The chain couples TRBV15 to TRBJ1-4; D not resolved. CDR1 is LNHNV and CDR2 is YYDKDF in the germline V gene (reference sequence). The CDR3 length is 18 residues. Between the trimmed V and J ends, which lost 0 bases and 5 bases, there was a span of 19 bases. The CDR3 loop is CATSRDPVRPSLNEKLFF. CDR3 DNA: TGTGCCACCAGCAGAGATCCTGTTCGGCCCAGCCTGAATGAAAAACTGTTTTTT.

This clonotype was counted many times. This rearrangement joins TRBV10-3 to TRBJ1-4; maybe TRBD1 (5 bases). This CDR3 region has 13 residues. Germline lookup yields CDR1 ENHRY and CDR2 SYGVKD. V shed 5 bases and J shed 4 bases, with 8 bases lying between them. The CDR3 loop reads CAISLGLNEKLFF. CDR3 coding DNA: TGTGCCATCAGTCTGGGGCTTAATGAAAAACTGTTTTTT.

There are a few counts of this clonotype. The CDR3 reads CSARAISSYEQYF. The DNA of the CDR3 is TGCAGTGCTAGAGCCATTAGCAGCTACGAGCAGTACTTC. The chain joins TRBV20-1 to TRBJ2-7, with D uncertain. Germline loops: CDR1 DFQATT, CDR2 SNEGSKA (reference sequence). The V end was cut by 1 base, the J end by 3 bases, with 10 bases between. The CDR3 runs to 13 residues.

This clonotype was seen repeatedly, ten times or more. The chain joins TRBV27 to TRBJ1-3; 8 bases are a match to TRBD1. CDR3 size: 14 residues. In germline, CDR1 is MNHEY, CDR2 SMNVEV (reference sequence). The junction had 4 bases not matched to a gene; V was cut back by 6 bases and J by 3 bases. CDR3 sequence reads: CASRRTGSGNTIYF. CDR3 bases: TGTGCCAGCAGACGGACAGGGAGTGGAAACACCATATATTTT.

This clonotype was counted many times. The CDR3 region is CSATGQGTDTQYF. The CDR3 DNA reads TGCAGTGCTACGGGACAGGGCACAGATACGCAGTATTTT. The chain employs TRBV20-1 and TRBJ2-3; the match to TRBD1 covers 8 bases. The CDR3 extends over 13 amino acids. The V and J ends lost 4 bases and 1 base, in that order; junction bases with no gene match: 1. Germline V CDR1 and CDR2: DFQATT, SNEGSKA (reference sequence).

The J gene is TRBJ2-2, the V gene TRBV7-2; D gene uncertain. The V gene lost 2 bases and the J gene lost 0 bases, with 10 bases spanning the gap. Germline V gene lookup returns CDR1 SGHTA and CDR2 FQGNSA. The CDR3 covers 16 residues. CDR3: CASSLFQTPNTGELFF. CDR3 DNA: TGTGCCAGCAGCTTATTCCAAACTCCGAACACCGGGGAGCTGTTTTTT.

This clonotype was observed at least ten times. The DNA for the CDR3 is TGCAGTGCGCCAGGGAACGGGGTTGAAAAACTGTTTTTT. Residues: CSAPGNGVEKLFF. This sequence joins TRBV20-1 and TRBJ1-4; a weak D match, TRBD1 (5 bases). The CDR3 has 13 amino acids. CDR1 DFQATT and CDR2 SNEGSKA come from the germline V gene (reference sequence). The V and J ends lost 6 bases and 7 bases respectively, with 15 bases between them.

Ten or more counts support this clonotype. The chain carries TRBV27 and TRBJ1-6; TRBD1 aligns across 10 bases. Germline-derived CDR1 and CDR2 are MNHEY and SMNVEV (reference sequence). The V gene end was trimmed by 3 bases and the J gene end by 9 bases; junction bases not matched to a gene: 8. CDR3 length equals 16 residues. In DNA form, the CDR3 reads TGTGCCAGCAGTTTCCGACAGGGGGCATTCAGTTCACCCCTCCACTTT. The encoded protein is CASSFRQGAFSSPLHF.

Concerning this clonotype: One end of the junction is discordant with germline, which a read error may explain. V gene TRBV11-2 combines with J gene TRBJ1-1; TRBD1 matches at 8 bases. The germline V gene has CDR1 SGHAT and CDR2 FQNNGV. The CDR3 has 15 residues. The chain's CDR3 is CASGLVATGETEAFF. The CDR3 nucleotides read TGTGCCAGCGGCTTAGTGGCGACAGGGGAGACTGAAGCTTTCTTT.

The V gene is TRBV5-1, the J gene TRBJ2-1, with 8 bases that match TRBD2. The germline CDR1 and CDR2 sequences are SGHRS and YFSETQ. V trimming: 0 bases; J trimming: 4 bases; junction bases outside the gene matches: 6. There are 16 residues in the CDR3. CDR3: CASSLDPRGGYNEQFF. The CDR3 coding sequence is TGCGCCAGCAGCTTGGACCCCCGGGGGGGATACAATGAGCAGTTCTTC.

Notes on this clonotype: This clone may be a read error of a much larger clone one base away. V gene TRBV20-1 combines with J gene TRBJ2-5; 7 nucleotides align to TRBD1. Germline values: CDR1 DFQATT, CDR2 SNEGSKA (reference sequence). Trimming took 8 bases from V and 7 from J; bases not matched to a gene: 16. This CDR3 has 14 residues. The CDR3 DNA reads TGCAGTTCCAGAGGGGGCGGCTATGTCGGGACCCAGTACTTC. It yields the protein CSSRGGGYVGTQYF.